The 9 T cell receptor beta chains below were found in one sample sequenced in a study of T-cell reconstitution after alpha-beta-depleted transplantation in children. Unique molecular identifiers were incorporated into the prepared TCRbeta library. MiXCR was run by TCRdb on the PCR reads, yielding one entry per CDR3 protein. Altogether over 150,000 distinct CDR3 sequences are present, 6.6% being singletons, with the ten largest covering roughly 6%. The sample in question was PBMCs, obtained before TCRalphabeta/CD19-depleted stem cell transplant. The receptors come from a boy aged 2 to 9 with acute lymphoblastic leukemia, due to receive a stem cell transplant.

The sample holds many counts of this clonotype. The V gene is TRBV5-6, the J gene TRBJ2-1; 7 nucleotides align to TRBD2. V lost 3 bases to trimming and J lost 0 bases; unmatched junction nucleotides: 6. The CDR3 contains 16 residues. Germline lookup yields CDR1 SGHDT and CDR2 YYEEEE. Written as DNA, the CDR3 is TGTGCCAGCAGCTATGGGGGGGGAAGCTCCTACAATGAGCAGTTCTTC. This gives the protein CASSYGGGSSYNEQFF.

This clonotype was counted many times. The chain employs TRBV5-6 and TRBJ2-1; 12 bases are shared with TRBD2. The V and J ends lost 5 bases and 9 bases, in that order; junction bases with no gene match: 6. The CDR3 has 14 amino acids. Germline CDR1 SGHDT, CDR2 YYEEEE. Here the CDR3 reads CASRRTSGAGEQFF. The CDR3 nucleotides are TGTGCCAGCAGACGGACTAGCGGGGCGGGTGAGCAGTTCTTC.

This sequence joins TRBV5-5 and TRBJ1-1; D is perhaps TRBD1 (6 bases). Germline lookup yields CDR1 SGHKS and CDR2 YYEKEE (reference sequence). V was cut by 2 bases and J by 1 base, with 12 bases left in between. There are 15 residues in the CDR3. CDR3 bases: TGTGCCAGCAGCTTCTCGGGGGCAGCGAACACTGAAGCTTTCTTT. Translation: CASSFSGAANTEAFF. Looking up the rest from reference TRBV5-5 and TRBJ1-1 gives the full variable domain: DAGVTQSPTHLIKTRGQQVTLRCSPISGHKSVSWYQQVLGQGPQFIFQYYEKEERGRGNFPDRFSARQFPNYSSELNVNALLLGDSALYLCASSFSGAANTEAFFGQGTRLTVV.

This clonotype came up many times. The chain recombines TRBV6-2 or TRBV6-3 with TRBJ1-1, with D possibly matching TRBD1 (5 bases). The germline gives CDR1 MNHEY, CDR2 SVGEGT. With 6 bases removed from V and 0 bases from J, the gap between germline ends came to 20 bases. This CDR3 contains 17 residues. The CDR3 coding sequence is TGTGCCAGCAGCCACGGACGACAGCCCCTCATGAACACTGAAGCTTTCTTT. Its protein is CASSHGRQPLMNTEAFF.

This clonotype has only a few counts. The chain recombines TRBV10-2 with TRBJ2-7; 11 positions agree with TRBD2. The CDR3 runs 15 residues. CDR1 and CDR2 from the germline V gene are WSHSY and SAAADI. The V gene end was trimmed by 5 bases and the J gene end by 7 bases; junction bases not matched to a gene: 10. CDR3 amino acids: CASSPLAGGPGEQYF. The CDR3 DNA sequence: TGCGCCAGCAGTCCTTTAGCGGGAGGGCCGGGGGAGCAGTACTTC.

A remark on this clonotype: A much larger clone lies a single base off, so this may be a read error. The J gene is TRBJ2-7, the V gene TRBV20-1; D is possibly TRBD1 (6 bases). CDR1 and CDR2 (germline): DFQATT, SNEGSKA (reference sequence). The CDR3 has 13 amino acids. CDR3 DNA: TGCAGTGCAAACTTACAGGGTCTCTACGAGCAGGACTTC. This translates into CSANLQGLYEQDF.

This clonotype was recorded many times. The J gene is TRBJ2-2, the V gene TRBV5-1, with D perhaps assigned TRBD1 or TRBD2 (5 bases each). Trimming left V 3 bases short and J 7 bases short, with 10 bases between. Germline V gives CDR1 SGHRS, CDR2 YFSETQ. CDR3 size: 13 residues. The CDR3 protein is CASSWDRIGELFF. Written as DNA, the CDR3 is TGCGCCAGCAGCTGGGACCGGATCGGGGAGCTGTTTTTT.

The chain carries TRBV11-2 and TRBJ2-5, with 7 bases that match TRBD1. This CDR3 spans 18 amino acids. The trim removed 5 bases at V and 2 bases at J, leaving 17 bases unmatched. The germline V gene has CDR1 SGHAT and CDR2 FQNNGV. The CDR3 nucleotides read TGTGCCAGCAGCCAGTCGACCGAACAGGGGTGGGGTCAAGAGACCCAGTACTTC. Its protein product is CASSQSTEQGWGQETQYF.

This clonotype was observed at least ten times. This chain links TRBV29-1 with TRBJ2-7, with a possible D match to TRBD1 (5 bases). There are 12 residues in the CDR3. Deletions cut 4 bases from V and 3 bases from J, with 10 bases between. CDR1 is SQVTM, CDR2 ANQGSEA, per germline. The CDR3 is CSVGTPHYEQYF. The CDR3 DNA reads as TGCAGCGTTGGGACACCTCACTACGAGCAGTACTTC.